This T cell receptor (beta chain) appears in the sequencing data of a study of CD8+CD57+ T cells in acquired aplastic anemia. Study in general: Sorted CD4+ and CD8+ cells yielded around 3.2 ug of DNA on average.

Both TCR beta VDJ combination and CDR3 sequence profiling were carried out. Genomic DNA was the template for this profiling. TCRdb fed the reads into MiXCR, producing one record per CDR3 protein. This sample has roughly 220,000 distinct CDR3 sequences, with over 55% found just once. Comment on this clonotype: Antigen specificity is unknown.

Previously, flow cytometry had revealed CD8+CD57+ cell expansion in the patients chosen for sequencing. Each patient had severe acquired aplastic anemia. The CDR3 is made up of 15 amino acids. The junction had 1 base not matched to a gene; V was cut back by 0 bases and J by 9 bases. Germline V gene sequence: CDR1 SNHLY, CDR2 FYNNEI. General study findings and limits: Patients and controls shared over 25 CD8+ CDR3 sequences, which appeared highly expressed in patients and within their immunodominant clones.

The receptor was isolated from a human donor with aplastic anemia. V is TRBV2 and J is TRBJ1-6; 11 bases fit TRBD1. The sequenced sample was sorted CD4+, CD8+, or CD8+CD57+ T cells (not recorded which) from PBMCs. The CDR3 DNA is TGTGCCAGCAGTGAAGCCGGGACAGGGGGTTCACCCCTCCACTTT. It yields the protein CASSEAGTGGSPLHF.